The rows below give T cell receptor beta chains drawn from one sample of a study of blood T cell repertoires in COVID-19. Data came from immunoSEQ multiplex PCR; TCRdb stores just in-frame clones and leaves some out. The top ten clones hold just over 6.5% of a sample with about 120,000 clones, about 85% of them seen once. The sample consisted of peripheral blood. The source is a man older than 75 with active or convalescent COVID-19. Both conserved end residues are trimmed from each CDR3.

>14|TRBV5-5|TRBJ2-3
ASSRLAGGITDTQY
>12|TRBV20-1|TRBJ1-2
SASQTGKGHGYT
>14|TRBV2|TRBJ1-2
ASLGEGLSPNYGYT
>15|TRBV4-3|TRBJ2-3
ASSQDPVGGSTDTQY
>9|TRBV20-1|TRBJ2-7
SATLLGEQY
>11|TRBV6-5|TRBJ2-7
ASSWTSFYEQY
>15|TRBV10-3|TRBJ2-4
AISELLAGAYKNIQY
>15|TRBV7-9|TRBJ2-7
ASSLRGGEGSSLEQY
>12|TRBV6-4|TRBJ2-1
ASSDQRGNNEQF
>10|TRBV2|TRBJ2-5
ASVVSWETQY
>14|TRBV24-1|TRBJ2-7
ATSDRLRTEIYEQY
>14|TRBV11-3|TRBJ2-1
ASSSGTGSSYNEQF
>14|TRBV6-6|TRBJ1-6
ASSYSWGQGDSPLH
>11|TRBV28|TRBJ1-3
ASNRRMGNTIY
>13|TRBV30|TRBJ1-1
AWSPERGRFSEAF
>13|TRBV10-3|TRBJ1-6
ACTAEGGGNSPLH
>14|TRBV6-1|TRBJ2-3
ASSGFVGQGTDTQY
>12|TRBV11-3|TRBJ2-2
ASSLEGRTGELF
>11|TRBV28|TRBJ2-1
ASSLGVYNEQF
>14|TRBV19|TRBJ2-7
ASSPRSGTGAYEQY
>12|TRBV7-9|TRBJ1-4
ASGTAATNEKLF
>13|TRBV13|TRBJ2-3
ASSLRSGPTDTQY
>10|TRBV4-1|TRBJ1-6
ASRTGDSPLH
>13|TRBV19|TRBJ2-5
ASSIGGQLQETQY
>12|TRBV5-1|TRBJ2-5
ASSPGTGQETQY
>12|TRBV19|TRBJ2-7
ASSSDRSSYEQY
>12|TRBV3-1/TRBV3-2|TRBJ2-7
ASSPGRASYEQY
>12|TRBV2|TRBJ2-7
ASSEGQGGYEQY
>13|TRBV5-1|TRBJ2-1
ASSLGGAPYNEQF
>14|TRBV11-2|TRBJ2-5
ASSLAVTLRREAQY
>10|TRBV5-1|TRBJ2-7
ASSPDRGEQY
>15|TRBV27|TRBJ2-1
ASSYTFETGTYNEQF
>11|TRBV6-5|TRBJ1-5
ASGGQSHQPQH
>12|TRBV15|TRBJ2-7
ATSREGGPYEQY
>9|TRBV5-6|TRBJ2-3
ASRRLDTQY
>11|TRBV20-1|TRBJ2-1
SASLRELNEQF
>13|TRBV6-1|TRBJ2-7
ASSDGGLAPYEQY
>12|TRBV5-1|TRBJ2-7
ASRAQGGSYEQY
>11|TRBV4-2|TRBJ1-2
ASSHEGGYGYT
>16|TRBV13|TRBJ2-2
ASTYGIWGTGGSGELF
>12|TRBV5-1|TRBJ2-5
ASHPGGRGETQY